This paragraph reports one TCR beta chain. What antigen it recognizes has not been identified. Base-call qualities are not available, and no considerably larger clone is one nucleotide away. This entry is derived from a study of cytomegalovirus exposure and HLA in healthy donors (dated by TCRdb to about 2017). Background for the entire study: In an earlier analysis of roughly 500 of the donors, 250 to 300 Gb of sequence data and 95 million to 130 million unique TCR beta sequences from approximately 180 million T cells were reported. An early release that covered roughly 600 HLA-typed donors contained approximately 320 gigabases of sequencing data and some 87 million unique TCR sequences. Among the approximately 400 genotyped donors, about 83% belonged to the genetic ancestry cluster associated with self-reported Caucasian donors. The study was designed to test whether signatures of past pathogen exposure could be identified by cataloging public T cell receptors. The study profiled the T cell repertoires of approximately 700 subjects by immunosequencing and related them to cytomegalovirus serostatus. In addition to the first cohort of about 650 subjects, a separate validation cohort of 100 to 150 different subjects was used. The study combined high-throughput TCR immunosequencing, statistical association of individual TCRs with disease status, and machine learning to predict cytomegalovirus infection status. A later analysis re-examined previously published TCR beta repertoires from 500 to 700 donors and added high-resolution HLA genotyping to investigate patterns of TCR occurrence. The later analysis used no new phenotypic data to find candidate immune exposures, relying instead on TCR beta sequences and their occurrence across donors. An earlier analysis of several hundred of the donors used high-throughput TCR beta sequencing to judge whether each TCR beta V gene segment behaved as functional or pseudogenic. Donor age, sex, ethnicity and CMV serostatus were collected together with the repertoire data. A later genetic analysis used genome-wide SNP genotypes for about 60% of the roughly 700 donors, treating that subset as a discovery cohort. All discovery cohort repertoires had been generated on a single sequencing platform. HLA typing covered class I and class II loci at four-digit resolution. The number of typed donors differed by locus: roughly 629-630 for A, B, C, DRB1 and DQB1; some 540 for DQA1; about 600 for DPA1; and about 450 for DPB1. Roughly 5 DR-DQ haplotypes were handled as single units for association and clustering, since linkage in the cohort was strong. Among around 400 genotyped donors of the cohort, an average of roughly 230,000 unique TCR beta nucleotide sequences was sequenced per donor, of which about 18% were non-productive. What the research found in general, with its limitations: The classifier was reported to diagnose cytomegalovirus status with high specificity and sensitivity in both the original and validation cohorts. Because HLA typing was missing for some donors at each locus, association tests included only the typed subset. Most TCR sequences were observed very rarely across donors, whereas some public TCRs were present in many individuals. In an earlier analysis of about 550 of the donors, most TCR beta V segments were observed in productive rearrangements about 87% or about 30% of the time, broadly matching IMGT annotations. A later analysis found that TCR association rates varied across HLA loci, with DRB1 alleles showing the most associated TCRs and HLA-C alleles the fewest. Specific HLA alleles were associated with around 18,000 TCR beta sequences at a false discovery rate of 0.05 in a later analysis. In a later genetic analysis, a missense DCLRE1C variant was associated with V-gene and J-gene trimming of TCR beta chains, and the association was replicated in an independent cohort. A cluster of highly shared sequence variants was judged likely to be a technical artifact of the sequencing pipeline. The study gave a list of some 150 TCR beta chains associated with cytomegalovirus. In a later genetic analysis, fewer N-insertions in productive TCRs were reported among donors in an Asian-associated ancestry cluster than the roughly 640-donor mean. A further reported finding was that TCR beta sequences accurately predicted the HLA-A and HLA-B alleles for most subjects in the first cohort. The authors suggested that the approach could potentially be extended to other disease states and immunological phenotypes. This cohort had only TCR beta chains sequenced, and the lack of alpha or paired-chain data limited which features could be detected. Assigning TCR associations to individual alleles was difficult when HLA alleles, especially DR and DQ, strongly co-occurred. Several of the top co-occurrence clusters appeared to be linked to parvovirus B19, influenza, CMV and Epstein-Barr virus, according to a later analysis. Most CMV-associated TCR beta chains appeared to be HLA-restricted in a later analysis, and the HLA associations seemed to be driven largely by CMV exposure. Fewer than 20 rarely observed V segments, including chromosome 9 orphons, were excluded from the earlier analysis of approximately 500 of the donors because counts were too low. In a later analysis, HLA-associated TCR beta chains were found to be more clonally expanded and to have lower generation probabilities than equally common non-associated chains. In vitro tests confirmed that a few of the cytomegalovirus-associated TCR beta chains recognize cytomegalovirus antigens. The presence/absence analyses assumed that sequencing depth was roughly uniform across donors, and that assumption may not be true. Linkage disequilibrium might explain the correlated functional status among segregating V segments, but an unknown experimental factor could not be excluded. Immune exposure information for the cohort was limited to CMV serostatus.

Preparation of the library involved the immunoSEQ multiplex PCR assay. The multiplex PCR relied on a mix of 60 forward primers for TCR Vbeta segments and 13 reverse primers for TCR Jbeta segments. The CDR3 region of rearranged TCR beta genes was amplified from genomic DNA by a multiplex PCR assay. Amplified TCR beta libraries were sequenced as 87-base-pair reads on the Illumina HiSeq System. In the source study's methods: In a later analysis, roughly 80 million unique TCR beta chains were counted across the 650 to 750 repertoires, and roughly 11 million of these chains were shared by at least two donors. To remove PCR and sequencing errors, raw reads were error-corrected and collapsed into unique sequences using a nearest-neighbor algorithm that merged closely related sequences. Alignment of CDR3 sequences to IMGT reference sequences was used to assign V, D and J gene segments. Each retained sequence needed at least a six-nucleotide match to both a V gene segment and a J gene segment. Rearrangements were called productive when the CDR3 lacked stop codons and stayed in frame with V and J; all others were non-productive. Following IMGT convention, CDR3 was defined as the stretch from the second conserved V-encoded cysteine to the conserved J-encoded phenylalanine. The earlier analysis of fewer than 750 of the donors excluded sequences that lacked an unambiguous match to a single V gene segment. An earlier analysis of 587 of the donors classified V segments as functional when productive rearrangements were above 56.7% and as segregating when the standard deviation between donors was above 5%. To diagnose cytomegalovirus status from the catalog of TCR beta chain sequences, a statistical classification framework was built. In a later analysis, V and J genes were assigned by comparing TCR nucleotide sequences against IMGT/GENE-DB human TR gene sequences. A later analysis assigned CDR3 sequences and most-parsimonious VDJ recombination scenarios with the TCRdist pipeline. In a later analysis, every TCR beta chain was defined by the combination of its CDR3 amino acid sequence and its V-gene family, and reads without a unique V-gene family were dropped. As a way to deal with suspected cross-contamination and a sequencing artifact, a later analysis dropped 450 to 700 nucleotide sequences that were highly shared and had low generation probability. In a later analysis, a clonal expansion index was calculated for each public chain from normalized within-repertoire ranks of inferred template counts. A later analysis computed generation probabilities with a VDJ recombination model fitted to out-of-frame rearrangements, and checked the results against IGoR. In a later analysis, TCR-TCR, TCR-HLA and TCR-CMV co-occurrence was scored with hypergeometric tests, and a repertoire-size bias correction was applied to TCR pairs. To estimate false discovery rates, a later analysis permuted the HLA or CMV assignments 20 times. A later analysis grouped co-occurring TCRs with DBSCAN, adding TCRdist sequence similarity when clustering within HLA-allele-positive subsets. Repertoires with fewer than 30,000 or more than 120,000 public chains, plus five repertoires with anomalous nucleotide sharing, were excluded from co-occurrence clustering. The immuneACCESS repertoire file appears here via TCRdb, limited to in-frame rearrangements. These files lack a portion of the clones; in checked studies, under half of the deficit traces to unresolved V genes, and the cause of the others is not known. That table is the source of V, J and clone size, and D and trimming were worked out from the DNA. Counted in this sample were about 180,000 clones; 80% of them appeared once. Under 2% of the sample lies in the top ten.

The cohort consisted of hundreds of healthy bone marrow donors. Cohort members were all nominally healthy when sampled, although unrecorded immune exposures were likely present. The donor tested CMV seronegative and was one of the 352 seronegative cohort members. A peripheral blood sample was collected from each donor, and TCR beta sequencing was performed on peripheral blood mononuclear cells. The Qiagen DNeasy Blood Extraction Kit was used to extract genomic DNA from the blood cell samples. Sequenced material: PBMCs. The clonotype was recovered from a woman younger than 45 in good health and CMV-seronegative.

The CDR3 sequence is CASNSRGGTTGELFF. The nucleotide sequence is given as TGTGCCAGCAACTCCCGCGGGGGGACGACCGGGGAGCTGTTTTTT. The rearranged segments are TRBV9 and TRBJ2-2; TRBD2 matches 8 bases in the middle. Including the terminal cysteine and phenylalanine, the CDR3 comprises 15 residues. Only the CDR3 portion is preserved as DNA: 45 bases, with reading frame beginning at the first base. V loses 6 bases at its end and J loses 5 bases; junction bases beyond the gene matches: 9. For CDR1 and CDR2, the germline V gene lists SGDLS and YYNGEE.